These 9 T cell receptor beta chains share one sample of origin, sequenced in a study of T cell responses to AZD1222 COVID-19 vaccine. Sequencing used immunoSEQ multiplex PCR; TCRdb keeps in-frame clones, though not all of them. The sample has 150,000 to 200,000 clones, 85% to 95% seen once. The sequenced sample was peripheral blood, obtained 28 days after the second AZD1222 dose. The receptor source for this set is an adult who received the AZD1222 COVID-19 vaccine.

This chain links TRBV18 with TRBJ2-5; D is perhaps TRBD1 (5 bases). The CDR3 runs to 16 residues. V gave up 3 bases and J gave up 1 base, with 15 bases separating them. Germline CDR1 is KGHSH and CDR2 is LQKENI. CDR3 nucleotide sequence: TGTGCCAGCTCACCGTGGGGCGGCCAACCCCAAGAGACCCAGTACTTC. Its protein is CASSPWGGQPQETQYF.

CDR3 coding DNA: TGTGCCAGCAGTTTTCGATTGCGGCCCTCACTTAACTATGGCTACACCTTC. Translating gives CASSFRLRPSLNYGYTF. V and J are TRBV27 and TRBJ1-2, with D uncertain. Looked up from germline, CDR1 is MNHEY and CDR2 is SMNVEV (reference sequence). The ends were cut back, 3 bases at V and 1 base at J, with 18 bases in the middle. The CDR3 extends over 17 amino acids.

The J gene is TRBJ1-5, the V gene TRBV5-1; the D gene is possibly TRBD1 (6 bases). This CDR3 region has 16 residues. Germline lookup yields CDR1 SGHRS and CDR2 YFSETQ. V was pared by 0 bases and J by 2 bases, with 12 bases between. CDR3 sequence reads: CASSLAPGEGNQPQHF. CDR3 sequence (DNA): TGCGCCAGCAGCTTGGCCCCAGGGGAAGGCAATCAGCCCCAGCATTTT.

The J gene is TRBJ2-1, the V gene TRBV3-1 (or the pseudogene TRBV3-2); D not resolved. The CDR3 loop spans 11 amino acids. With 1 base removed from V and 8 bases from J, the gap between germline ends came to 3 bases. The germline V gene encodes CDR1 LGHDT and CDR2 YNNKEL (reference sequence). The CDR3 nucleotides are TGTGCCAGCAGCCAAGTTTATGAGCAGTTCTTC. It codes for CASSQVYEQFF.

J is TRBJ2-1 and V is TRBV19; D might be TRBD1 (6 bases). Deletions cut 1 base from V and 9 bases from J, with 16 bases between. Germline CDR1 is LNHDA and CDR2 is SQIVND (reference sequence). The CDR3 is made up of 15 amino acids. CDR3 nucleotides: TGTGCCAGTAGTATAGGGGACACCCCGGTAGGTGAGCAGTTCTTC. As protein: CASSIGDTPVGEQFF.

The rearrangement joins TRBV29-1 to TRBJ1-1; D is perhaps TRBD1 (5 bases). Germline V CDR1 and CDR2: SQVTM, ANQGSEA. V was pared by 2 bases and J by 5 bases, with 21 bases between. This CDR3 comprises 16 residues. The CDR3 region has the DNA TGCAGCGTTGAAAATCGGGTTGGGCAGGGAGTGACTGAAGCTTTCTTT. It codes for CSVENRVGQGVTEAFF.

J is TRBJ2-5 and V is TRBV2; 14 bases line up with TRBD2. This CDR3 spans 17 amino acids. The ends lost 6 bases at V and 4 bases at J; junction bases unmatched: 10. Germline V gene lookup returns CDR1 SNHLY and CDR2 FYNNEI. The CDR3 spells CASSPGTSGSVRETQYF. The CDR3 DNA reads TGTGCCAGCAGCCCTGGGACTAGCGGGAGTGTGAGAGAGACCCAGTACTTC.

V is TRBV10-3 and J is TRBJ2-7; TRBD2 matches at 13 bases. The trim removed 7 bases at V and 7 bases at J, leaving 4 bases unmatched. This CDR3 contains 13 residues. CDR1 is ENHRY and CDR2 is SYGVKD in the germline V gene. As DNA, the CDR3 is TGTGCCATCACTCGGACTAGCGGGAGAGAGCAGTACTTC. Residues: CAITRTSGREQYF.

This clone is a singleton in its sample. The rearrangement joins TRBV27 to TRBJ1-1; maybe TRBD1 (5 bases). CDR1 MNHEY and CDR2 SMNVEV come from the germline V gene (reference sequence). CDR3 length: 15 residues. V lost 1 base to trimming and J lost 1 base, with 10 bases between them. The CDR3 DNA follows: TGTGCCAGCAGTTTATTCTGGGGGAGGAACACTGAAGCTTTCTTT. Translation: CASSLFWGRNTEAFF.